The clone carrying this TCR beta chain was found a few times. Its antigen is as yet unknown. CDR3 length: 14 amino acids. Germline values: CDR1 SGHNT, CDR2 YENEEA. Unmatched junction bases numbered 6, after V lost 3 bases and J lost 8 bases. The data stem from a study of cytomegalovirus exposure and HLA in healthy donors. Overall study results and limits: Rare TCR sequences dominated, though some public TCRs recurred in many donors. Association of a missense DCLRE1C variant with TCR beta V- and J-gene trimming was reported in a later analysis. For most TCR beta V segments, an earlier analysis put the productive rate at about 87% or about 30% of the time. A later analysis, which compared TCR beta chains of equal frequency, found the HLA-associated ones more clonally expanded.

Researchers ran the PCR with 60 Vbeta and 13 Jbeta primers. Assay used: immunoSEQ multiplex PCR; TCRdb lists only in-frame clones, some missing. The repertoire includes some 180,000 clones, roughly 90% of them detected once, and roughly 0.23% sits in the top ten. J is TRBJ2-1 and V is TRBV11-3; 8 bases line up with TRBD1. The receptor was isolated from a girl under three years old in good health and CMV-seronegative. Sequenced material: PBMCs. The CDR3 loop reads CASSFSYRGDEQFF. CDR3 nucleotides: TGTGCCAGCAGCTTTAGCTACAGGGGGGATGAGCAGTTCTTC.